A single sample gave rise to the 8 T cell receptor beta chains below, sequenced in a study of PD-1 blockade in classical Hodgkin lymphoma (dated by TCRdb to between 2020 and 2021). The library was made by the immunoSEQ multiplex PCR assay. TCRdb retrieved this table from immuneACCESS and kept in-frame rearrangements only. Not all clones are present; in checked studies, unresolved V genes account for under half, and no reason is known for the remainder. A total of about 34,000 clones appear in this sample, just over 75% of them only once. The ten largest clones capture about 16% of the sample. The time point label of this sample denotes: cycle 2 day 1 (C2D1) of nivolumab. Every trial patient had relapsed after autologous stem cell transplantation, and cohorts A, B and C differed in prior brentuximab vedotin exposure. The input for sequencing was peripheral blood mononuclear cells (PBMCs), taken before the second cycle of nivolumab. These receptor sequences come from a human donor with classical Hodgkin lymphoma.

For the CDR3, the DNA is TGTGCCAGCAGTTTATCAGGCAGGGGGTATAATGAAAAACTGTTTTTT. It translates to CASSLSGRGYNEKLFF. The chain employs TRBV27 and TRBJ1-4, with TRBD1 matching 7 bases. Trimming at V came to 0 bases and at J to 4 bases, leaving 5 bases not matched to a gene. Germline V gene lookup returns CDR1 MNHEY and CDR2 SMNVEV (reference sequence). The CDR3 runs 16 residues.

The rearrangement links TRBV6-6 to TRBJ1-1, with TRBD1 matching 8 bases. Unmatched junction bases numbered 10, after V lost 8 bases and J lost 5 bases. CDR1 and CDR2 (germline): MNHNY, SVGAGI (reference sequence). This CDR3 is built from 14 residues. CDR3 sequence reads: CASSSGGGGTEAFF. The CDR3 nucleotides read TGTGCCAGCTCGTCAGGGGGCGGTGGAACTGAAGCTTTCTTT.

The V and J genes are TRBV7-7 and TRBJ2-7; D gene unclear. Germline lookup yields CDR1 SSHAT and CDR2 FNYEAQ (reference sequence). V was pared by 1 base and J by 1 base, with 5 bases between. The CDR3 runs to 13 residues. Written as DNA, the CDR3 is TGTGCCAGCAGCTTAGACGATTCCTACGAGCAGTACTTC. It translates to CASSLDDSYEQYF.

This clone was recorded once. The rearrangement joins TRBV7-2 to TRBJ2-7, with D perhaps given as TRBD1 or TRBD2 (5 bases each). The V gene's germline CDR1 is SGHTA and CDR2 FQGNSA. V lost 5 bases to trimming and J lost 6 bases, with 8 bases between them. CDR3 length: 11 residues. The chain's CDR3 is CASSRGTEQYF. As DNA, the CDR3 is TGTGCCAGCAGCCGAGGGACCGAGCAGTACTTC.

This clone came up a few times. The junction departs from germline at one end; a sequencing error may be responsible. The rearrangement joins TRBV7-2 to TRBJ1-2; D uncertain. Germline lookup yields CDR1 SGHTA and CDR2 FQGNSA. This CDR3 region has 13 residues. Here the CDR3 reads CASSLFYAETPNF. The DNA of the CDR3 is TGTGCCAGCAGCTTATTTTATGCAGAGACACCTAACTTC.

The rearrangement uses TRBV4-1 and TRBJ2-2, with a tentative D call TRBD1 (6 bases). Germline V lookup: CDR1 MGHRA, CDR2 YSYEKL. The CDR3 is 14 residues long. V was pared by 6 bases and J by 5 bases, with 13 bases between. The CDR3 DNA reads as TGCGCCAGCAGTCTCCGAGGGGGTACCGGGGAGCTGTTTTTT. It codes for CASSLRGGTGELFF.

This clone was seen a handful of times. V gene TRBV5-6 combines with J gene TRBJ1-4; the D is unclear. This CDR3 region has 16 residues. V was clipped by 1 base and J by 0 bases, with 10 bases between them. Germline V gene lookup returns CDR1 SGHDT and CDR2 YYEEEE. The CDR3 is CASSLYRRATNEKLFF. The CDR3 DNA is TGTGCCAGCAGCTTGTACAGACGCGCAACTAATGAAAAACTGTTTTTT.

The chain has TRBV29-1 and TRBJ2-5, with a tentative D call TRBD1 (6 bases). CDR1 SQVTM and CDR2 ANQGSEA come from the germline V gene. Trimming removed 7 bases at V and 0 bases at J, with 12 bases between. The CDR3 length is 13 residues. The CDR3 protein is CSAHDRYQETQYF. As DNA, the CDR3 is TGCAGCGCCCACGACAGGTACCAAGAGACCCAGTACTTC.